The 19 T cell receptor beta chains below were found in one sample sequenced in a study of blood T cell repertoires in COVID-19. The table came from immunoSEQ multiplex PCR; TCRdb's copy has only in-frame clones and leaves some out. The sample has around 400,000 clones, roughly 92% seen once. The material sequenced was PBMCs or T cells enriched from blood (not recorded which). The receptor source for this set is a woman in her forties who had been exposed to COVID-19.

The chain uses TRBV19 and TRBJ1-2, with D perhaps TRBD1 (6 bases). The CDR3 covers 14 residues. Germline CDR1 and CDR2: LNHDA and SQIVND (reference sequence). Trimming cost V 3 bases and J 4 bases, with 12 bases left between them. CDR3 in amino acids: CASSIRGPSYGYTF. DNA of the CDR3: TGTGCCAGTAGTATCAGGGGCCCGAGCTATGGCTACACCTTC.

This sequence joins TRBV5-1 and TRBJ1-4; TRBD1 is a possible D gene (6 bases). The germline V and J ends were trimmed by 0 bases and 8 bases, with 11 bases remaining between them. CDR3 length: 14 residues. Per germline, CDR1 SGHRS and CDR2 YFSETQ. CDR3 bases: TGCGCCAGCAGCTTGGGGGGGCCTGGAGAAAAACTGTTTTTT. This translates into CASSLGGPGEKLFF.

The rearrangement joins TRBV7-8 to TRBJ2-3; D is perhaps TRBD2 (7 bases). V dropped 4 bases and J dropped 6 bases, with 23 bases sitting between them. The length of the CDR3 is 17 residues. CDR1 SGHVS and CDR2 FQNEAQ come from the germline V gene. For the CDR3, the DNA is TGTGCCAGCAGCTCAGCGGGAAGGGGGAGATCTTTGGATACGCAGTATTTT. Protein product: CASSSAGRGRSLDTQYF.

The CDR3 bases are TGTGCCACCAGCAACTTAATTAACACTGAAGCTTTCTTT. Translation: CATSNLINTEAFF. The genes are TRBV24-1 and TRBJ1-1; no firm D call. The CDR3 covers 13 residues. The V end was cut by 7 bases, the J end by 2 bases, with 10 bases between. Germline assignment: CDR1 KGHDR and CDR2 SFDVKD.

The rearrangement uses TRBV7-3 and TRBJ1-1, with 9 bases identical to TRBD1. The CDR3 extends over 19 amino acids. Germline CDR1 is SGHTA and CDR2 is FQGTGA. With V trimmed by 4 bases and J by 0 bases, 15 bases remained unmatched. The CDR3 spells CASSSLPGQGPGMNTEAFF. CDR3 bases: TGTGCCAGCAGCTCATTACCGGGACAGGGTCCGGGGATGAACACTGAAGCTTTCTTT.

The chain joins TRBV5-4 to TRBJ2-7; 7 bases line up with TRBD1. Germline-derived CDR1 and CDR2 are SGHNT and YYREEE (reference sequence). The CDR3 loop spans 14 amino acids. V shed 0 bases, J shed 3 bases, and the junction held 3 bases outside the gene matches. The DNA of the CDR3 is TGTGCCAGCAGCTTGGGGGACAGTTACTACGAGCAGTACTTC. Its translation is CASSLGDSYYEQYF. Drawing the rest from reference TRBV5-4 and TRBJ2-7, the complete variable domain is ETGVTQSPTHLIKTRGQQVTLRCSSQSGHNTVSWYQQALGQGPQFIFQYYREEENGRGNFPPRFSGLQFPNYSSELNVNALELDDSALYLCASSLGDSYYEQYFGPGTRLTVT.

J is TRBJ2-7 and V is TRBV7-2, with 11 bases aligning to TRBD2. V dropped 5 bases and J dropped 1; count of bases not matched to a gene: 10. Germline lookup yields CDR1 SGHTA and CDR2 FQGNSA. The CDR3 spans 17 residues. CDR3 nucleotides: TGTGCCAGCAGCCGGACGGGGGGGACTAGCGGTTCCTACGAGCAGTACTTC. This encodes CASSRTGGTSGSYEQYF.

Note on this clone: The sample has other DNA sequences that encode this CDR3 too. The CDR3 region has the DNA TGCGCCAGCAGCCTAGCGGGGGGTACCTACGAGCAGTACTTC. It translates to CASSLAGGTYEQYF. J is TRBJ2-7 and V is TRBV5-1; TRBD2 matches at 11 bases. This CDR3 comprises 14 residues. V lost 4 bases to trimming and J lost 2 bases; unmatched junction nucleotides: 2. Germline assignment: CDR1 SGHRS and CDR2 YFSETQ.

The rearrangement joins TRBV27 to TRBJ2-5; D possibly corresponds to TRBD2 (5 bases). CDR1 is MNHEY, CDR2 SMNVEV, per germline (reference sequence). V lost 4 bases and J 1 base, leaving 10 bases between the germline ends. This CDR3 spans 14 amino acids. The CDR3 nucleotides are TGTGCCAGCAGTTCCCGGGGAATCCAAGAGACCCAGTACTTC. Protein sequence: CASSSRGIQETQYF.

The chain couples TRBV5-8 to TRBJ1-1; weak D call: TRBD1 (5 bases). This CDR3 has 11 amino acids. The germline V gene encodes CDR1 SGHTS and CDR2 YDEGEE. Trimming removed 6 bases at V and 8 bases at J, with 11 bases between. The CDR3 is CASIQNREAFF. DNA of the CDR3: TGTGCCAGCATCCAAAACAGGGAAGCTTTCTTT.

This clone has more than one count but fewer than ten. This sequence joins TRBV10-3 and TRBJ1-1; 7 bases align to TRBD1. Trimming cost V 10 bases and J 4 bases; bases outside gene matches: 9. CDR3 length: 13 residues. The germline CDR1 and CDR2 sequences are ENHRY and SYGVKD. CDR3 coding DNA: TGTGCCACCCTAAGGGCAGGGGGCACTGAAGCTTTCTTT. Amino acid sequence: CATLRAGGTEAFF.

This clone was picked up one time. The V call is TRBV2, the J call TRBJ1-1; D may be TRBD1 (6 bases). The CDR3 consists of 14 residues. The V end lost 5 bases, the J end lost 4 bases, and 14 bases lay between the germline ends. The germline CDR1 and CDR2 sequences are SNHLY and FYNNEI. The CDR3 DNA sequence: TGTGCCAGCAGTCCCCGGGGGGCTAGCACTGAAGCTTTCTTT. As protein: CASSPRGASTEAFF.

This chain uses TRBV6-4 with TRBJ1-5; the match to TRBD1 covers 8 bases. The ends lost 5 bases at V and 5 bases at J; junction bases unmatched: 5. This CDR3 is built from 14 residues. Germline CDR1 MRHNA, CDR2 SNTAGT. This CDR3 reads CASSPRGHDQPQHF. The CDR3 DNA reads as TGTGCCAGCAGTCCCAGGGGGCATGATCAGCCCCAGCATTTT.

This rearrangement joins TRBV25-1 to TRBJ2-7; 9 nucleotides align to TRBD2. Germline CDR1 is MGHDK and CDR2 is SYGVNS. The V segment lost 6 bases and the J segment 2 bases; nucleotides outside the gene matches: 17. This CDR3 is 18 amino acids long. This chain's CDR3 is CASSPGLAFFPPTYEQYF. CDR3 nucleotides: TGTGCCAGCAGCCCAGGACTAGCGTTCTTCCCTCCCACCTACGAGCAGTACTTC.

A few counts support this clone. The chain employs TRBV27 and TRBJ1-1, with D possibly being TRBD1 (6 bases). Deletions cut 3 bases from V and 3 bases from J, with 8 bases between. The CDR3 consists of 13 residues. Germline CDR1 MNHEY, CDR2 SMNVEV (reference sequence). In nucleotides, the CDR3 is TGTGCCAGCAGTTTCCAGGGGCACACTGAAGCTTTCTTT. Its protein is CASSFQGHTEAFF.

The rearrangement joins TRBV9 to TRBJ1-3; the D gene is possibly TRBD1 (5 bases). CDR3 size: 13 residues. Per the germline V gene, CDR1 is SGDLS and CDR2 is YYNGEE. The ends were cut back, 1 base at V and 8 bases at J, with 10 bases in the middle. The CDR3 DNA is TGTGCCAGCAGCGTAATGGGGGGGGACACCATATATTTT. Its translation: CASSVMGGDTIYF.

This chain joins TRBV5-1 and TRBJ1-3; TRBD1 matches 9 bases. CDR3 length: 15 residues. The V gene end was trimmed by 2 bases and the J gene end by 4 bases; junction bases not matched to a gene: 4. Germline lookup yields CDR1 SGHRS and CDR2 YFSETQ. The CDR3 loop is CASSLSTGGGNTIYF. CDR3 nucleotide sequence: TGCGCCAGCAGCTTATCGACAGGGGGAGGAAACACCATATATTTT.

V is TRBV25-1 and J is TRBJ1-2; possible D gene TRBD1, 6 bases. The CDR3 is 14 residues long. CDR1 is MGHDK and CDR2 is SYGVNS in the germline V gene. V lost 4 bases and J lost 8, with 17 bases in between. Here the CDR3 reads CASSVDTGRRGYTF. The DNA of the CDR3 is TGTGCCAGCAGTGTAGATACAGGGAGACGCGGCTACACCTTC.

The chain couples TRBV2 to TRBJ2-5; D may be TRBD2 (6 bases). There are 14 residues in the CDR3. Between the trimmed V and J ends, which lost 0 bases and 5 bases, there was a span of 10 bases. CDR1 SNHLY and CDR2 FYNNEI come from the germline V gene. The CDR3 sequence: CASSEARGVETQYF. CDR3 nucleotide sequence: TGTGCCAGCAGTGAAGCGCGGGGAGTGGAGACCCAGTACTTC.